What follows are 8 T cell receptor beta chains derived from one specimen sequenced in a study of blood T cell repertoires in COVID-19. Only in-frame clones appear in the TCRdb table, and some are missing; sequencing was by immunoSEQ multiplex PCR. The table includes 150,000 to 250,000 clones, roughly four fifths detected once. Sequencing was carried out using PBMCs or T cells enriched from blood (not recorded which). All receptors come from a man in his forties who had recovered from COVID-19.

This chain connects TRBV30 to TRBJ1-6; D is unresolved. Germline-derived CDR1 and CDR2 are GTSNPN and SVGIG (reference sequence). This CDR3 is 15 amino acids long. V was cut by 4 bases and J by 10 bases, with 20 bases left in between. This CDR3 is CAWTLGWTPGSPLHF. DNA of the CDR3: TGTGCCTGGACCTTAGGGTGGACTCCTGGGTCACCCCTCCACTTT.

This chain links TRBV4-3 with TRBJ1-3; D uncertain. Trimming pared 0 bases from V and 0 bases from J, leaving 15 bases between. Germline V CDR1 and CDR2: LGHNA, YSLEER. This CDR3 region has 18 residues. CDR3 bases: TGCGCCAGCAGCCAAGATATTCCGTTCTCTAGCTCTGGAAACACCATATATTTT. Its protein product is CASSQDIPFSSSGNTIYF.

This rearrangement joins TRBV28 to TRBJ1-5, with a tentative D call TRBD1 (6 bases). V shed 8 bases and J shed 4 bases, with 15 bases lying between them. The CDR3 totals 14 residues. Germline V CDR1 and CDR2: MDHEN, SYDVKM. The CDR3 spells CASCTGGSNQPQHF. The CDR3 nucleotides read TGTGCCAGCTGTACGGGGGGCTCTAATCAGCCCCAGCATTTT.

This chain connects TRBV30 to TRBJ1-4, with 7 positions matching TRBD1. V shed 5 bases and J 1 base; nucleotides not matched to a gene: 7. Germline V lookup: CDR1 GTSNPN, CDR2 SVGIG (reference sequence). The CDR3 runs 15 residues. The CDR3: CAWQPRDRTNEKLFF. The CDR3 DNA is TGTGCCTGGCAACCGAGGGACAGAACTAATGAAAAACTGTTTTTT. The full variable domain, with the rest looked up from reference TRBV30 and TRBJ1-4, is SQTIHQWPATLVQPVGSPLSLECTVEGTSNPNLYWYRQAAGRGLQLLFYSVGIGQISSEVPQNLSASRPQDRQFILSSKKLLLSDSGFYLCAWQPRDRTNEKLFFGSGTQLSVL.

Concerning this clone itself: At the DNA level, this CDR3 is encoded by other sequences in the same sample as well. The chain combines TRBV12-3 or TRBV12-4 with TRBJ2-1; 8 bases agree with TRBD1. The J segment lost 13 bases and the V segment lost 4 bases, leaving 3 bases of the junction unmatched. This CDR3 region has 11 residues. The CDR3 bases are TGTGCCAGCAGTTCCGGGACAGGCCAGTTCTTC. It codes for CASSSGTGQFF.

The rearrangement joins TRBV6-2 or TRBV6-3 to TRBJ1-2; D is undetermined. CDR3 length equals 13 residues. V was clipped by 3 bases and J by 2 bases, with 7 bases between them. Germline V lookup: CDR1 MNHEY, CDR2 SVGEGT. This CDR3 reads CASSYGQNYGYTF. The CDR3 region has the DNA TGTGCCAGCAGTTATGGCCAGAACTATGGCTACACCTTC.

V and J are TRBV7-9 and TRBJ2-1, with D uncertain. Germline values: CDR1 SEHNR, CDR2 FQNEAQ (reference sequence). Trimming pared 5 bases from V and 4 bases from J, leaving 9 bases between. CDR3 length: 13 amino acids. The CDR3 here is CASSPFLYNEQFF. The DNA of the CDR3 is TGTGCCAGCAGCCCTTTTCTATACAATGAGCAGTTCTTC.

The rearrangement links TRBV5-6 to TRBJ2-2; D is ambiguous. This CDR3 has 16 residues. Trimming took 2 bases from V and 6 from J, leaving 17 bases between them. From germline, CDR1 is SGHDT and CDR2 YYEEEE. This chain's CDR3 is CASSLPRPRRSGELFF. CDR3 DNA: TGTGCCAGCAGCTTACCACGACCCCGCAGGTCCGGGGAGCTGTTTTTT.